One sample yielded the 19 T cell receptor beta chains listed below, sequenced in a study of OX40 agonist ivuxolimab in advanced cancers. The protocol was immunoSEQ multiplex PCR, while the TCRdb copy is restricted to in-frame clones and leaves out a portion. The sample contains tens of thousands of clones, approximately 90% of which appear only once. Sequences were derived from CD4+ or CD8+ T cells sorted from blood, sampled in a trial of the OX40 agonist ivuxolimab. The source of these receptors is an adult with an advanced solid tumor such as melanoma, head and neck, liver or kidney cancer.

This chain links TRBV15 with TRBJ1-5; no clear D gene. This CDR3 is 15 amino acids long. Per the germline V gene, CDR1 is LNHNV and CDR2 is YYDKDF (reference sequence). V was shortened by 4 bases and J by 1 base, with 11 bases between the two germline ends. CDR3 protein: CATSNGAASNQPQHF. The DNA for the CDR3 is TGTGCCACCAGCAACGGTGCCGCAAGCAATCAGCCCCAGCATTTT. Based on the CDR3 plus reference TRBV15 and TRBJ1-5, the full variable domain is DAMVIQNPRYQVTQFGKPVTLSCSQTLNHNVMYWYQQKSSQAPKLLFHYYDKDFNNEADTPDNFQSRRPNTSFCFLDIRSPGLGDTAMYLCATSNGAASNQPQHFGDGTRLSIL.

CDR3: CASSQLGLQETQYF. The CDR3 DNA sequence: TGCGCCAGCAGCCAGTTGGGGCTCCAAGAGACCCAGTACTTC. The chain is built from TRBV4-1 and TRBJ2-5; weak D call: TRBD1 (5 bases). The length of the CDR3 is 14 residues. V was cut by 3 bases and J by 1 base, with 9 bases left in between. The germline V gene has CDR1 MGHRA and CDR2 YSYEKL.

The V and J genes are TRBV7-9 and TRBJ2-7; a possible D gene is TRBD2 (5 bases). Trimming cost V 2 bases and J 1 base, with 15 bases left between them. CDR1 and CDR2 (germline): SEHNR, FQNEAQ (reference sequence). The CDR3 is made up of 16 amino acids. The CDR3: CASSLLGIQESYEQYF. The CDR3 DNA reads as TGTGCCAGCAGCTTACTCGGGATACAAGAATCCTACGAGCAGTACTTC.

This clone was counted once. The chain employs TRBV9 and TRBJ1-1, with D unclear. Per the germline V gene, CDR1 is SGDLS and CDR2 is YYNGEE. Trimming left V 4 bases short and J 0 bases short, with 10 bases between. The CDR3 is 14 amino acids. The DNA for the CDR3 is TGTGCCAGCAGCCCTGAAGTTATGAACACTGAAGCTTTCTTT. It encodes CASSPEVMNTEAFF.

This chain joins TRBV2 and TRBJ2-1; 11 nucleotides agree with TRBD2. The CDR3 runs 15 residues. Germline V lookup: CDR1 SNHLY, CDR2 FYNNEI. The trim removed 5 bases at V and 2 bases at J, leaving 2 bases unmatched. CDR3 sequence (DNA): TGTGCCAGCAGTCCGGGACTAGCGGCCTACAATGAGCAGTTCTTC. Protein: CASSPGLAAYNEQFF.

The V gene is TRBV29-1, the J gene TRBJ2-2; D gene unclear. Trimming stripped 5 bases from V and 7 bases from J, with 5 bases between. This CDR3 contains 10 residues. Per germline, CDR1 SQVTM and CDR2 ANQGSEA. In DNA form, the CDR3 reads TGCAGCGTTCTAATCGGGGAGCTGTTTTTT. Translation: CSVLIGELFF.

The rearrangement uses TRBV5-6 and TRBJ1-1, with a tentative D call TRBD1 (6 bases). V gave up 3 bases and J gave up 7 bases, with 16 bases separating them. CDR1 is SGHDT, CDR2 YYEEEE, per germline. This CDR3 is 14 amino acids long. The CDR3 loop reads CASSWGAAPDEAFF. The CDR3 DNA follows: TGTGCCAGCAGCTGGGGGGCGGCACCCGATGAAGCTTTCTTT. Filled out from reference TRBV5-6 and TRBJ1-1, the complete variable domain reads DAGVTQSPTHLIKTRGQQVTLRCSPKSGHDTVSWYQQALGQGPQFIFQYYEEEERQRGNFPDRFSGHQFPNYSSELNVNALLLGDSALYLCASSWGAAPDEAFFGQGTRLTVV.

Remarks on this clone: At one boundary the junction diverges from the germline segment, which might be a read error. The chain recombines TRBV10-3 with TRBJ2-1; 8 bases line up with TRBD2. Per the germline V gene, CDR1 is ENHRY and CDR2 is SYGVKD. The CDR3 spans 13 residues. The CDR3 DNA follows: TGTGCCATCAATGAGCGGGAGTACAATGAGCAGTTCTTC. Amino acid sequence: CAINEREYNEQFF.

The chain is built from TRBV19 and TRBJ2-1, with 10 bases matching TRBD2. V gave up 10 bases and J gave up 8 bases; unmatched junction bases: 11. CDR3 length equals 14 residues. The germline gives CDR1 LNHDA, CDR2 SQIVND (reference sequence). The CDR3: CATTSGTVLDEQFF. CDR3 coding DNA: TGTGCCACTACTAGCGGGACAGTTCTGGATGAGCAGTTCTTC.

The rearrangement uses TRBV5-8 and TRBJ1-3; D is possibly TRBD1 (5 bases). In germline, CDR1 is SGHTS, CDR2 YDEGEE. This CDR3 region has 16 residues. V was trimmed by 4 bases and J by 0 bases, leaving 14 bases between them. The DNA for the CDR3 is TGTGCCAGCAGCCTAGGGACCCTCTCCTCTGGAAACACCATATATTTT. Translated, it gives CASSLGTLSSGNTIYF.

This clone was recorded only once. V usage is TRBV12-5 and J usage is TRBJ2-1; tentative D call: TRBD2 (5 bases). In germline, CDR1 is LGHNT, CDR2 FRNRAP. The CDR3 is 13 residues long. V was pared by 1 base and J by 4 bases, with 5 bases between. In DNA, the CDR3 is TGTGCTAGTGGTTTGGGCGGGTACAATGAGCAGTTCTTC. This sequence encodes CASGLGGYNEQFF.

Concerning this clone: The identical CDR3 is also encoded by other nucleotide sequences in the sample. The V and J genes are TRBV9 and TRBJ2-7; D unclear. Trimming cost V 0 bases and J 1 base, with 5 bases left between them. Germline loops: CDR1 SGDLS, CDR2 YYNGEE. The CDR3 length is 13 residues. CDR3 coding DNA: TGTGCCAGCAGCGTAGGGGATTCCTACGAGCAGTACTTC. It is translated as CASSVGDSYEQYF.

The J gene is TRBJ1-2, the V gene TRBV7-9; 7 bases fit TRBD1. The CDR3 is made up of 15 amino acids. V was pared by 5 bases and J by 2 bases, with 8 bases of the junction left unmatched. Germline V gene sequence: CDR1 SEHNR, CDR2 FQNEAQ (reference sequence). The CDR3 spells CASSPEQGINYGYTF. The CDR3 coding sequence is TGTGCCAGCAGCCCAGAACAGGGGATCAACTATGGCTACACCTTC.

This chain links TRBV28 with TRBJ2-7; 9 bases are a match to TRBD1. Trimming cost V 3 bases and J 4 bases; bases outside gene matches: 7. CDR1 and CDR2 (germline): MDHEN, SYDVKM. CDR3 length: 15 amino acids. The CDR3 DNA reads TGTGCCAGCAGTTTGGTCGGGACAGGGAGATACGAGCAGTACTTC. Translated: CASSLVGTGRYEQYF.

This rearrangement joins TRBV9 to TRBJ1-2, with 7 bases that match TRBD1. The CDR3 runs to 13 residues. Germline CDR1 reads SGDLS; CDR2 reads YYNGEE. After removal of 0 bases from V and 10 bases from J, the junction contained 6 bases not matched to a gene. The CDR3 spells CASSVGFGQVYTF. CDR3 in DNA: TGTGCCAGCAGCGTAGGATTTGGACAGGTCTACACCTTC. The full variable domain, in which reference TRBV9 and TRBJ1-2 provide the parts outside the CDR3, is DSGVTQTPKHLITATGQRVTLRCSPRSGDLSVYWYQQSLDQGLQFLIQYYNGEERAKGNILERFSAQQFPDLHSELNLSSLELGDSALYFCASSVGFGQVYTFGSGTRLTVV.

V is TRBV15 and J is TRBJ2-1; a possible D gene is TRBD1 (5 bases). Germline V lookup: CDR1 LNHNV, CDR2 YYDKDF (reference sequence). Between the trimmed V and J ends, which lost 0 bases and 2 bases, there was a span of 14 bases. CDR3 length: 17 residues. The CDR3 nucleotides are TGTGCCACCAGCAGAGATTTTAGGGTAGGGGCCTACAATGAGCAGTTCTTC. Amino acids: CATSRDFRVGAYNEQFF. Together with reference TRBV15 and TRBJ2-1, the CDR3 gives the full variable domain: DAMVIQNPRYQVTQFGKPVTLSCSQTLNHNVMYWYQQKSSQAPKLLFHYYDKDFNNEADTPDNFQSRRPNTSFCFLDIRSPGLGDTAMYLCATSRDFRVGAYNEQFFGPGTRLTVL.

This rearrangement joins TRBV6-1 to TRBJ1-1; D may be TRBD1 (6 bases). The germline V gene encodes CDR1 MNHNS and CDR2 SASEGT. The ends were cut back, 3 bases at V and 0 bases at J, with 11 bases in the middle. This CDR3 region has 15 residues. CDR3 protein: CASSDGQGMNTEAFF. The CDR3 DNA follows: TGTGCCAGCAGTGACGGTCAGGGGATGAACACTGAAGCTTTCTTT.

The V and J genes are TRBV5-1 and TRBJ1-2; D unclear. The CDR3 consists of 13 residues. Trimming took 0 bases from V and 0 from J, leaving 3 bases between them. Germline V gene lookup returns CDR1 SGHRS and CDR2 YFSETQ. In nucleotides, the CDR3 is TGCGCCAGCAGCTTGGGGACTAACTATGGCTACACCTTC. Its protein is CASSLGTNYGYTF.

This chain joins TRBV2 and TRBJ2-1; TRBD2 agrees at 9 bases. This CDR3 is built from 20 residues. The V segment lost 2 bases and the J segment 4 bases; nucleotides outside the gene matches: 18. Germline V gene lookup returns CDR1 SNHLY and CDR2 FYNNEI. CDR3 loop: CASSEMDSLAGPGPYNEQFF. In nucleotides, the CDR3 is TGTGCCAGCAGTGAAATGGACAGTCTAGCGGGACCGGGTCCGTACAATGAGCAGTTCTTC.